This TCR beta chain was recovered during a study of identifying expanded T cells in peripheral blood. Broader study findings: Technical replicates showed around 1.2 changed clones; roughly two weeks approximately 16; four weeks 19. Across healthy donors, higher total template counts meant significantly greater roughly 2-week count variance.

Trimming took 0 bases from V and 7 from J, leaving 16 bases between them. The germline V gene encodes CDR1 SGDLS and CDR2 YYNGEE. The CDR3 is 15 amino acids. Clones were read by immunoSEQ multiplex PCR, and TCRdb kept only the in-frame ones, dropping some. The table lists around 90,000 clones, about 91% of them singletons, with about 4% in the top ten. About this clone: Its target is unknown.

The V call is TRBV9, the J call TRBJ1-2; D is unresolved. The sequenced sample was blood. The clonotype originates from a person aged 18 to 70 in good health. The DNA for the CDR3 is TGTGCCAGCAGCGTAGGGTATTCGGGCACGGGTGGCTACACCTTC. Translating it yields CASSVGYSGTGGYTF. Combining the CDR3 with reference TRBV9 and TRBJ1-2 gives the whole variable domain DSGVTQTPKHLITATGQRVTLRCSPRSGDLSVYWYQQSLDQGLQFLIQYYNGEERAKGNILERFSAQQFPDLHSELNLSSLELGDSALYFCASSVGYSGTGGYTFGSGTRLTVV.